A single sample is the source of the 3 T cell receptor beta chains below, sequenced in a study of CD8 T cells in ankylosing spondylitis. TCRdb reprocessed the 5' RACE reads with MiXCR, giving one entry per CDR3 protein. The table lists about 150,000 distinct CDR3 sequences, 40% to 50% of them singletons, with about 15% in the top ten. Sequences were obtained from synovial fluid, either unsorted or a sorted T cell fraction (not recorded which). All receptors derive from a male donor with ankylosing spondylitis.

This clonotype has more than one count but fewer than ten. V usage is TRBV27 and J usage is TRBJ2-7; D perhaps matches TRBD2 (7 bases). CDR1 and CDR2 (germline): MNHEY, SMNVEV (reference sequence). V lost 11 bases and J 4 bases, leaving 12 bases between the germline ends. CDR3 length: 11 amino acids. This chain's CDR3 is CASGRGYEQYF. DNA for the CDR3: TGTGCCTCTGGGAGGGGGTACGAGCAGTACTTC.

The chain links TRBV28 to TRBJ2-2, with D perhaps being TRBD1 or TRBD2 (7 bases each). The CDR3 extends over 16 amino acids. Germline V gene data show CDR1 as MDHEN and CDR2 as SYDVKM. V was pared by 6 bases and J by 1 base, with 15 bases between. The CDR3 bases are TGTGCCAGCAGCCGCAGGGGGGGGCTGAACACCGGGGAGCTGTTTTTT. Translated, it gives CASSRRGGLNTGELFF. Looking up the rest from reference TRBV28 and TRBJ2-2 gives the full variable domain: DVKVTQSSRYLVKRTGEKVFLECVQDMDHENMFWYRQDPGLGLRLIYFSYDVKMKEKGDIPEGYSVSREKKERFSLILESASTNQTSMYLCASSRRGGLNTGELFFGEGSRLTVL.

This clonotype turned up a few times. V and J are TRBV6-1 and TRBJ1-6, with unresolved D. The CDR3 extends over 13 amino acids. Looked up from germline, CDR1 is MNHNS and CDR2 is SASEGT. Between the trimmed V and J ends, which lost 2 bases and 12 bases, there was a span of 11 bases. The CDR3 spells CASSETESKPLHF. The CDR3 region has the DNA TGTGCCAGCAGTGAAACGGAGTCTAAACCCCTCCACTTT.